Listed below are T cell receptor beta chains from one sample, sequenced in a study of response to subunit inactivated influenza vaccine. Each CDR3 protein is one row after TCRdb ran MiXCR on the RT-PCR reads. The sample has roughly 630,000 distinct CDR3 sequences; 14% are singletons. The material sequenced was PBMCs from blood, taken around two weeks before vaccination. The receptor set was obtained from a middle-aged man who received an inactivated influenza vaccine. CDR3s include the opening cysteine and the closing phenylalanine or tryptophan. The D gene is left open where the match is weak. Expanded clones are given a class, and other clones once, few, many or no size at all.

v_call	d_call	j_call	clone_size	cdr3_aa	cdr3_nt
TRBV7-2	TRBD1	TRBJ1-1	few	CASSPRRGQGGGEAFF	TGTGCCAGCAGCCCAAGGAGGGGACAGGGGGGGGGTGAAGCTTTCTTT
TRBV12-3/TRBV12-4	TRBD1	TRBJ2-1	-	CASSVDRGNEQFF	TGTGCCAGCAGTGTAGACAGGGGCAATGAGCAGTTCTTC
TRBV4-3	-	TRBJ1-4	-	CASSHETGTINEKLFF	TGCGCCAGCAGCCATGAAACCGGGACTATAAATGAAAAACTGTTTTTT
TRBV3-1	TRBD2	TRBJ2-3	-	CASSRTSGGASTDTQYF	TGTGCCAGCAGCCGGACTAGCGGGGGGGCTAGCACAGATACGCAGTATTTT
TRBV27	-	TRBJ2-3	few	CASSLSRQTSTDTQYF	TGTGCCAGCAGTTTATCACGACAGACTAGCACAGATACGCAGTATTTT
TRBV10-3	TRBD1	TRBJ1-6	few	CAISMTGPNSPLHF	TGTGCCATCAGTATGACAGGGCCTAATTCACCCCTCCACTTT
TRBV12-3/TRBV12-4	-	TRBJ2-1	many	CASSPVYNEQFF	TGTGCCAGCAGCCCGGTGTACAATGAGCAGTTCTTC
TRBV29-1	TRBD1	TRBJ2-7	many	CSARTGPYEQYF	TGCAGCGCGAGGACAGGGCCCTACGAGCAGTACTTC
TRBV7-9	-	TRBJ2-7	-	CASSLRAEEQYF	TGTGCCAGCAGCTTAAGGGCAGAAGAGCAGTACTTC
TRBV9	-	TRBJ2-5	-	CASSELGGETQYF	TGTGCCAGCAGCGAACTGGGGGGAGAGACCCAGTACTTC
TRBV29-1	TRBD2	TRBJ2-5	-	CSVEFTSGSRETQYF	TGCAGCGTTGAATTCACTAGCGGGAGTCGGGAGACCCAGTACTTC
TRBV10-3	-	TRBJ2-1	few	CAISDTGTDNNEQFF	TGTGCCATCAGTGATACCGGGACGGACAACAATGAGCAGTTCTTC
TRBV29-1	TRBD1	TRBJ2-7	many	CSVEFLDRGDEQYF	TGCAGCGTTGAGTTTTTGGACAGGGGAGACGAGCAGTACTTC
TRBV10-3	-	TRBJ2-7	-	CAISESEVEQYF	TGTGCCATCAGTGAGTCGGAAGTCGAGCAGTACTTC
TRBV10-3	-	TRBJ1-1	few	CAISESRQGFAEAFF	TGTGCCATCAGTGAGTCGCGGCAGGGTTTTGCTGAAGCTTTCTTT
TRBV7-8	-	TRBJ1-2	-	CASSPDLSNYGYTF	TGTGCCAGCAGCCCGGACTTGAGTAACTATGGCTACACCTTC
TRBV4-3	-	TRBJ2-7	few	CASSQARTAYYEQYF	TGCGCCAGCAGCCAAGCCAGGACAGCTTACTACGAGCAGTACTTC
TRBV29-1	-	TRBJ2-7	few	CSVEILELGEQYF	TGCAGCGTTGAAATCCTGGAGTTGGGCGAGCAGTACTTC
TRBV4-1	-	TRBJ1-5	many	CASSQDFGVNNQPQHF	TGCGCCAGCAGCCAAGATTTCGGGGTGAACAATCAGCCCCAGCATTTT
TRBV7-2	TRBD2	TRBJ2-1	-	CASSLAVAGAFNEQFF	TGTGCCAGCAGCTTAGCGGTAGCGGGAGCTTTCAATGAGCAGTTCTTC
TRBV28	-	TRBJ1-4	few	CASLSQDSGNEKLFF	TGTGCCAGCCTGTCCCAGGACAGCGGGAATGAAAAACTGTTTTTT
TRBV29-1	-	TRBJ1-1	-	CSVRGHNTEAFF	TGCAGCGTCAGGGGCCATAACACTGAAGCTTTCTTT
TRBV12-3/TRBV12-4	-	TRBJ2-3	-	CASSSLGKGWRDTQYF	TGTGCCAGCAGCTCACTAGGGAAAGGCTGGAGAGATACGCAGTATTTT
TRBV6-2/TRBV6-3	TRBD2	TRBJ2-1	few	CASISGTSSYNEQFF	TGTGCCAGCATCAGCGGGACGAGCTCCTACAATGAGCAGTTCTTC
TRBV7-2	-	TRBJ2-1	-	CASSKGRLGEQFF	TGTGCCAGCAGCAAGGGACGACTTGGTGAGCAGTTCTTC
TRBV6-2/TRBV6-3	TRBD1	TRBJ2-1	-	CASSNRDRGLRPHNEQFF	TGTGCCAGCAGTAATCGGGACAGGGGGCTTCGTCCCCACAATGAGCAGTTCTTC
TRBV24-1	-	TRBJ1-5	few	CATSDPKTEGEPQHF	TGTGCCACCAGTGATCCTAAAACCGAAGGAGAGCCCCAGCATTTT
TRBV29-1	TRBD2	TRBJ2-3	few	CSVKGRVPTDTQYF	TGCAGCGTTAAAGGGAGGGTCCCCACAGATACGCAGTATTTT